This paragraph reports one T cell receptor (beta chain). The antigen remains unidentified. Germline CDR1 and CDR2: SGDLS and YYNGEE. The CDR3 runs to 17 residues. This specimen belongs to a study of monozygotic twins with inflammatory bowel disease. General observations from the study: Repertoire similarity was not found to differ between concordant and discordant twins, possibly from limited power.

UMIs incorporating a 6-nucleotide sample barcode were appended by means of template switching. For each CDR3 protein, TCRdb gives one entry from its re-call of the 5' RACE reads, without DNA. Its table lists 400,000 to 500,000 distinct CDR3 sequences. This chain connects TRBV9 to TRBJ2-2. Input material: blood. This receptor was obtained from a human donor with ulcerative colitis or Crohn's disease, or a healthy co-twin of an affected twin (not recorded which). CDR3 in amino acids: CASSVGRTLLNTGELFF.